This T cell receptor beta chain derives from a study of blood T cell repertoires in COVID-19. Assay used: immunoSEQ multiplex PCR; TCRdb lists only in-frame clones, some missing. Seen here are 150,000 to 200,000 clones, more than 70% observed once, and the top ten hold approximately 18%. The sequence was collected from a woman aged 70 to 79 who had recovered from COVID-19. The source material was peripheral blood.

This CDR3 is CAIRADGRARDSGANVLTF. Written as DNA, the CDR3 is TGTGCCATTCGGGCGGACGGGAGGGCCCGGGATTCTGGGGCCAACGTCCTGACTTTC. This sequence joins TRBV10-3 and TRBJ2-6; TRBD2 matches 8 bases. The CDR3 has 19 residues. Germline-derived CDR1 and CDR2 are ENHRY and SYGVKD. V gave up 9 bases and J gave up 1 base; unmatched junction bases: 17.